This is a list of T cell receptor beta chains from one sample in a study of CD8 T cells in Susac syndrome. Via MiXCR, TCRdb re-called the immunoSEQ multiplex PCR reads, giving one row per CDR3 protein. The table has more than 110,000 distinct CDR3 sequences, approximately 95% seen once. Sequencing was done on a sample of CD4+ T cells from PBMCs. The receptor source for this set is a human donor with Susac syndrome. CDR3s include the opening cysteine and the closing phenylalanine or tryptophan. The order of the fields is clone size, D gene, V gene, J gene, CDR3 DNA, CDR3 protein. D genes are given only for firm matches. Clone size is given for some rows only: seen once, a few or many times, or a class if the clone is expanded.

NA	TRBD1	TRBV5-1	TRBJ2-1	TGCGCCAGCGGGAGCCTGGGACAGGGCCCTTACAATGAGCAGTTCTTC	CASGSLGQGPYNEQFF
few	NA	TRBV7-3	TRBJ2-5	TGTGCCAGCAGCCACCGGGACATACAAGAGACCCAGTACTTC	CASSHRDIQETQYF
NA	TRBD2	TRBV3-1	TRBJ2-3	TGTGCCAGCAGCCAAGCCGTCAGCGGGAGGCCAGATACGCAGTATTTT	CASSQAVSGRPDTQYF
NA	NA	TRBV3-1	TRBJ2-5	TGTGCCAGCAGCCGAGACCAGACGTACCAAGAGACCCAGTACTTC	CASSRDQTYQETQYF
NA	NA	TRBV23-1	TRBJ2-4	TGCGCCAGCAGCGAAGCACGTGGCAGACAAAACATTCAGTACTTC	CASSEARGRQNIQYF
once	TRBD2	TRBV6-2/TRBV6-3	TRBJ2-7	TGTGCCAGCGGCCTGAGGACTAGCGGGACCCTGGTCGAGCAGTACTTC	CASGLRTSGTLVEQYF
NA	NA	TRBV5-1	TRBJ2-5	TGCGCCAGCAGCTTGGATGGGGCGTCGTACCAAGAGACCCAGTACTTC	CASSLDGASYQETQYF
NA	TRBD1	TRBV29-1	TRBJ2-3	TGCAGCGTTGCCCAGGGGGCGAATACGCAGTATTTT	CSVAQGANTQYF
NA	NA	TRBV20-1	TRBJ2-7	TGCAGTGCCCCGCGGCAGGGCCTTCCCTACGAGCAGTACTTC	CSAPRQGLPYEQYF
NA	TRBD2	TRBV14	TRBJ2-5	TGTGCCAGCAGCCATCGACTAGCGGGCACAGAGACCCAGTACTTC	CASSHRLAGTETQYF
NA	NA	TRBV5-5	TRBJ2-5	TGTGCCAGCACCCTGGGGGAGACCCAGTACTTC	CASTLGETQYF
NA	TRBD1	TRBV4-1	TRBJ2-3	TGCGCCAGCAGCCAGGGGACAGGGAGCACAGATACGCAGTATTTT	CASSQGTGSTDTQYF
once	TRBD2	TRBV4-3	TRBJ2-1	TGCGCCAGCAGCCAAGATGGAACTAGCGGATACAATGAGCAGTTCTTC	CASSQDGTSGYNEQFF
NA	NA	TRBV7-9	TRBJ1-6	TGTGCCAGCGACAGGTGGGCGGATAATTCACCCCTCCACTTT	CASDRWADNSPLHF
NA	NA	TRBV19	TRBJ1-5	TGTGCCACCCAGTTGCAGCGGGATCAGCCCCAGCATTTT	CATQLQRDQPQHF
NA	TRBD2	TRBV27	TRBJ2-7	TGTGCCAGCAGGCTCTCCTTAGCGGGGGAAACCTACGAGCAGTACTTC	CASRLSLAGETYEQYF
NA	NA	TRBV20-1	TRBJ1-3	TGCAGTGCTAGATTGGGATCTGGTGGAAACACCATATATTTT	CSARLGSGGNTIYF
NA	NA	TRBV4-1	TRBJ1-2	TGCGCCAGCAGCCAAGATATCGGGGTACATGGCTACACCTTC	CASSQDIGVHGYTF
NA	NA	TRBV2	TRBJ2-3	TGTGCCAGCAGTGCTCGGGGAATGCCCACAGATACGCAGTATTTT	CASSARGMPTDTQYF
NA	NA	TRBV20-1	TRBJ2-3	TGCAGTGCTAACGTAGATACGCAGTATTTT	CSANVDTQYF
NA	TRBD2	TRBV2	TRBJ2-3	TGTGCCAGCGGGACAGCGACTAGCGGGGGGAACACAGATACGCAGTATTTT	CASGTATSGGNTDTQYF
few	NA	TRBV28	TRBJ2-6	TGTGCCAGCAGTTTATCTGGGGCCAACGTCCTGACTTTC	CASSLSGANVLTF